The 18 T cell receptor beta chains reported below all come from one sample, sequenced in a study of blood T cell repertoires in COVID-19. The protocol was immunoSEQ multiplex PCR, while the TCRdb copy is restricted to in-frame clones and leaves out a portion. The repertoire holds over 90,000 clones, approximately 86% seen once, with around 3% in the top ten. The sample was peripheral blood. The receptor set was obtained from a man aged 50 to 59 with active or convalescent COVID-19.

The chain recombines TRBV30 with TRBJ1-1, with D tentatively TRBD1 (5 bases). This CDR3 comprises 14 residues. Germline loops: CDR1 GTSNPN, CDR2 SVGIG (reference sequence). V gave up 0 bases and J gave up 11 bases, with 19 bases separating them. The DNA of the CDR3 is TGTGCCTGGAGTGTAGGAAACAGGTTTAGAGAGGCTTTCTTT. Protein: CAWSVGNRFREAFF.

The chain recombines TRBV7-2 with TRBJ1-3; D unclear. CDR1 SGHTA and CDR2 FQGNSA come from the germline V gene. The V end was cut by 0 bases, the J end by 0 bases, with 3 bases between. CDR3 size: 14 residues. In DNA form, the CDR3 reads TGTGCCAGCAGCTTAGCCAGCTCTGGAAACACCATATATTTT. Protein: CASSLASSGNTIYF.

This clone rates as medium-sized. V is TRBV3-1 (or the pseudogene TRBV3-2) and J is TRBJ2-3; D might be TRBD2 (5 bases). V shed 5 bases and J shed 1 base, with 19 bases lying between them. CDR3 length equals 17 residues. Germline lookup yields CDR1 LGHDT and CDR2 YNNKEL (reference sequence). For the CDR3, the DNA is TGTGCCAGCAGCGGAGGAATGGGTTACAAGGGCACAGATACGCAGTATTTT. Amino acid sequence: CASSGGMGYKGTDTQYF.

V is TRBV7-9 and J is TRBJ2-2, with 7 bases fitting TRBD1. Germline V lookup: CDR1 SEHNR, CDR2 FQNEAQ (reference sequence). The CDR3 totals 15 residues. The trim removed 5 bases at V and 2 bases at J, leaving 5 bases unmatched. Here the CDR3 reads CASSPRDRNTGELFF. CDR3 in DNA: TGTGCCAGCAGCCCTAGGGACAGAAACACCGGGGAGCTGTTTTTT.

The V gene is TRBV24-1, the J gene TRBJ1-1, with D possibly TRBD1 on 6 matching bases. The germline gives CDR1 KGHDR, CDR2 SFDVKD. The CDR3 spans 16 residues. V gave up 3 bases and J gave up 3 bases, with 16 bases separating them. The CDR3 is CATSDARGKGDTEAFF. The CDR3 DNA is TGTGCCACCAGTGATGCCAGGGGAAAGGGAGACACTGAAGCTTTCTTT.

The chain has TRBV19 and TRBJ2-2; the D is unclear. V was trimmed by 7 bases and J by 3 bases, leaving 9 bases between them. From germline, CDR1 is LNHDA and CDR2 SQIVND (reference sequence). This CDR3 region has 13 residues. DNA of the CDR3: TGTGCCAGTACCTTCCCTGACACCGGGGAGCTGTTTTTT. It is translated as CASTFPDTGELFF.

CDR3: CASSQPSGVTYGTGELFF. As DNA, the CDR3 is TGCGCCAGCAGCCAACCCAGCGGGGTGACATACGGCACCGGGGAGCTGTTTTTT. J is TRBJ2-2 and V is TRBV4-3; 7 bases are shared with TRBD2. Germline values: CDR1 LGHNA, CDR2 YSLEER. The CDR3 is 18 residues long. V was pared by 2 bases and J by 4 bases, with 13 bases of the junction left unmatched.

This clone was observed a single time. The chain couples TRBV13 to TRBJ2-7; tentatively, D is TRBD1 (5 bases). The length of the CDR3 is 14 residues. With 7 bases removed from V and 4 bases from J, the gap between germline ends came to 17 bases. Looked up from germline, CDR1 is PRHDT and CDR2 is FYEKMQ (reference sequence). CDR3 region: CASTRGRGKYEQYV. CDR3 DNA sequence: TGTGCCAGCACCCGAGGTAGGGGAAAATACGAGCAGTACGTC.

The chain recombines TRBV7-8 with TRBJ2-2; TRBD1 agrees at 9 bases. The CDR3 has 15 amino acids. The V gene end was trimmed by 6 bases and the J gene end by 3 bases; junction bases not matched to a gene: 5. The V gene's germline CDR1 is SGHVS and CDR2 FQNEAQ. The CDR3 bases are TGTGCCAGCAGGAGGACAGGGGTGGACACCGGGGAGCTGTTTTTT. This gives the protein CASRRTGVDTGELFF. The full variable domain, rest sourced from reference TRBV7-8 and TRBJ2-2, is GAGVSQSPRYKVAKRGQDVALRCDPISGHVSLFWYQQALGQGPEFLTYFQNEAQLDKSGLPSDRFFAERPEGSVSTLKIQRTQQEDSAVYLCASRRTGVDTGELFFGEGSRLTVL.

The rearrangement joins TRBV21-1 to TRBJ1-1; TRBD1 is the table's D call, not checked against the DNA. TRBV21-1 is a listed pseudogene. There are 14 residues in the CDR3. DNA for the CDR3: TGTGCCAGCGCCCTTGGGACAGAGAACACTGAAGCTTTCTTT. It yields the protein CASALGTENTEAFF.

This clone was counted only a few times. The gene calls are TRBV28 and TRBJ2-7, with D possibly being TRBD1 (6 bases). CDR3 length: 14 amino acids. Trimming left V 7 bases short and J 5 bases short, with 18 bases between. Per germline, CDR1 MDHEN and CDR2 SYDVKM. In nucleotides, the CDR3 is TGTGCCAGCAAGGGGGTCGACCCCGACAACGAGCAGTACGTC. Translated: CASKGVDPDNEQYV.

The chain links TRBV27 to TRBJ1-4; D might be TRBD1 (6 bases). The V end was cut by 9 bases, the J end by 0 bases, with 8 bases between. Per the germline V gene, CDR1 is MNHEY and CDR2 is SMNVEV (reference sequence). CDR3 size: 13 residues. CDR3 protein: CASWTATNEKLFF. In DNA, the CDR3 is TGTGCCAGTTGGACAGCAACTAATGAAAAACTGTTTTTT.

The V gene is TRBV9, the J gene TRBJ2-1; D is perhaps TRBD1 (5 bases). The CDR3 runs to 15 residues. Trimming took off 0 bases at V and 13 bases at J, with 20 bases between the two ends. In germline, CDR1 is SGDLS, CDR2 YYNGEE. The CDR3 protein is CASSVVQGSTMKQFF. For the CDR3, the DNA is TGTGCCAGCAGCGTAGTGCAGGGCTCTACAATGAAACAGTTCTTC.

This rearrangement joins TRBV11-2 to TRBJ1-1, with 10 bases that match TRBD1. Germline V gene sequence: CDR1 SGHAT, CDR2 FQNNGV. Trimming took 5 bases from V and 1 from J; bases not matched to a gene: 10. The CDR3 has 17 amino acids. In DNA, the CDR3 is TGTGCCAGCAGCACCTACCGGGACAGGGGTGGGAACACTGAAGCTTTCTTT. Its translation: CASSTYRDRGGNTEAFF.

This rearrangement joins TRBV29-1 to TRBJ2-7; 9 bases are shared with TRBD1. In germline, CDR1 is SQVTM, CDR2 ANQGSEA. V gave up 5 bases and J gave up 6 bases; unmatched junction bases: 2. This CDR3 is built from 11 residues. The CDR3 protein is CSVTGGGEQYV. CDR3 in DNA: TGCAGCGTTACAGGGGGCGGCGAGCAGTACGTC.

The chain joins TRBV27 to TRBJ2-3; a weak D match, TRBD2 (6 bases). This CDR3 has 16 amino acids. Germline values: CDR1 MNHEY, CDR2 SMNVEV (reference sequence). V lost 1 base and J lost 6, with 17 bases in between. The CDR3 DNA sequence: TGTGCCAGCAGTTTATTGTCCATCCCTGGGGGGGATACGCAGTATTTT. Protein product: CASSLLSIPGGDTQYF.

The chain uses TRBV12-3 or TRBV12-4 and TRBJ1-1; D is uncertain. Deletions cut 6 bases from V and 1 base from J, with 9 bases between. The CDR3 has 13 residues. This CDR3 is CASSPGANTEAFF. The DNA of the CDR3 is TGTGCCAGCAGCCCCGGAGCGAACACTGAAGCTTTCTTT.

The V call is TRBV5-4, the J call TRBJ1-2, with 9 positions matching TRBD1. The CDR3 totals 15 residues. Per germline, CDR1 SGHNT and CDR2 YYREEE (reference sequence). V lost 4 bases to trimming and J lost 2 bases; unmatched junction nucleotides: 6. The CDR3 bases are TGTGCCAGCAGCGGAAGAACAGGGGGCAACTATGGCTACACCTTC. Its protein is CASSGRTGGNYGYTF.